The source of this TCR beta chain is a study of regulatory T cells in long-lasting Graves disease. iRepertoire HTBI primers and Arm-PCR of CDR3 regions built TCR beta libraries. As originally analysed: The samples yielded approximately 62 TRBV and roughly 15 TRBJ segments. TCRdb re-called the multiplex PCR reads through MiXCR, storing one row per CDR3 protein. What appears here as the V and J calls and clone size reflects TCRdb's work, not the paper's. The repertoire has fewer than 650,000 distinct CDR3 sequences, roughly a sixth of them found once; the top ten carry around 13%. Time point noted: newly diagnosed GD, antithyroid drugs for less than 3 months. The TCR library was prepared using RNA isolated from PBMCs. As regards this clonotype: Its antigen is undetermined.

The study's findings and limits: Newly diagnosed patients had higher TCR diversity than persistent Graves' patients did.

This sample was also put to use in a study of T cells in Graves' hyperthyroidism and ophthalmopathy. That paper states: Calling Graves' hyperthyroidism stable meant ophthalmopathy did not progress within 18 months. Blood shared most expanded thyroid clonotypes above 0.001.

Sequencing was performed on peripheral blood mononuclear cells (PBMCs), taken at new diagnosis, from a patient treated with antithyroid drugs. This TCR derives from a man between 18 and 35 years old with Graves disease.

CDR3 bases: TGTGCCAGCAGCAAAAGGACAGGGGGCAATCAGCCCCAGCATTTT. Protein product: CASSKRTGGNQPQHF. The gene calls are TRBV7-6 and TRBJ1-5; 9 bases map to TRBD1. Germline V gives CDR1 SGHVS, CDR2 FNYEAQ. The junction had 4 bases not matched to a gene; V was cut back by 5 bases and J by 2 bases. The CDR3 is 15 residues long.